This entry is about one T cell receptor beta chain. Its antigen is not identified. With a much larger clone just one base away, this may be a read error. This CDR3 is built from 17 residues. CDR1 is DFQATT and CDR2 is SNEGSKA in the germline V gene (reference sequence). This sample was included in a study of neurological immune-mediated disorders. Study-wide results and caveats: CDR3 amino acid sequences found in expanded clones were never shared across subjects, suggesting private repertoires in all groups. Patients with HTLV-1-associated myelopathy showed the most TCR clonal expansion. Those with multiple sclerosis showed the least, falling below healthy controls. The repertoires of 18 of 34 multiple sclerosis patients were placed by phylogenetic grouping in a single related-CDR3 cluster, which may be a signature.

The method for making cDNA was 5'RACE, and it used 10-nucleotide random UMIs. TCRdb fed the 5' RACE reads into MiXCR, producing one record per CDR3 protein. Of approximately 52,000 distinct CDR3 sequences in the sample, about 3% were seen once. Source material: PBMCs. V gene TRBV20-1 combines with J gene TRBJ1-6, with a possible D match to TRBD1 (5 bases). The TCR comes from a middle-aged man with multiple sclerosis. The CDR3 DNA reads TGCAGTGCTAGAGTGGCACAGGCCCAAGTGACCAATTCACCCCTCAACTTT. Amino acids: CSARVAQAQVTNSPLNF.